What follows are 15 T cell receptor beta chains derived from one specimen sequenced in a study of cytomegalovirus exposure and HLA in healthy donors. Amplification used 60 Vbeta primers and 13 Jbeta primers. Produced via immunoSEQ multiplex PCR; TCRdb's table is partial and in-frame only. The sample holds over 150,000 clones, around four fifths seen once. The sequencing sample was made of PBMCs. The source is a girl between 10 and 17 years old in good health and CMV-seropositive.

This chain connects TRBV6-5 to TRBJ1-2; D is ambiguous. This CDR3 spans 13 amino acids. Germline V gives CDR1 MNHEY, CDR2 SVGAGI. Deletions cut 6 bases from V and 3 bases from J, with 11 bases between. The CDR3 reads CASRDQNHYGYTF. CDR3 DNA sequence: TGTGCCAGCAGAGATCAGAACCACTATGGCTACACCTTC.

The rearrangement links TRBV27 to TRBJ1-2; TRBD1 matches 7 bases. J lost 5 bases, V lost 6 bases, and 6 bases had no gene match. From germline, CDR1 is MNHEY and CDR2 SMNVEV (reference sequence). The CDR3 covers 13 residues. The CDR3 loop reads CASRTGHEYGYTF. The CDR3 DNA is TGTGCCAGCAGGACAGGGCATGAGTATGGCTACACCTTC.

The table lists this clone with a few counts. CDR3 bases: TGCGCCAGCAGCTTGGCCCCTGGGAGCGGGGCAGAGACCCAGTACTTC. Protein sequence: CASSLAPGSGAETQYF. V gene TRBV5-1 combines with J gene TRBJ2-5; 7 bases are a match to TRBD2. Germline V gives CDR1 SGHRS, CDR2 YFSETQ. The CDR3 length is 16 residues. Trimming cost V 0 bases and J 4 bases; bases outside gene matches: 9. Full variable domain (rest looked up from reference TRBV5-1 and TRBJ2-5): KAGVTQTPRYLIKTRGQQVTLSCSPISGHRSVSWYQQTPGQGLQFLFEYFSETQRNKGNFPGRFSGRQFSNSRSEMNVSTLELGDSALYLCASSLAPGSGAETQYFGPGTRLLVL.

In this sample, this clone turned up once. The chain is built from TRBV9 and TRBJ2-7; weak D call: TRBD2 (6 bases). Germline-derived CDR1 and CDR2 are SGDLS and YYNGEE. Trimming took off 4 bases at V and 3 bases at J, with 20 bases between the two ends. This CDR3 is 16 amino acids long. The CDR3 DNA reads TGTGCCAGCAGCCTTCACCGGGACTCGACTAACTACGAGCAGTACTTC. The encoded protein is CASSLHRDSTNYEQYF. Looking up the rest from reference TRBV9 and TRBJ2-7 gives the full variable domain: DSGVTQTPKHLITATGQRVTLRCSPRSGDLSVYWYQQSLDQGLQFLIQYYNGEERAKGNILERFSAQQFPDLHSELNLSSLELGDSALYFCASSLHRDSTNYEQYFGPGTRLTVT.

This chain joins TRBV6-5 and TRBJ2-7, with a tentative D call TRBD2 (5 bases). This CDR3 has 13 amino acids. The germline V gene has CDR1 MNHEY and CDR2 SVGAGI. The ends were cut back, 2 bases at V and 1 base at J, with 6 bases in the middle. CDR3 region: CASSYTGSYEQYF. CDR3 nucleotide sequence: TGTGCCAGCAGTTACACGGGATCCTACGAGCAGTACTTC.

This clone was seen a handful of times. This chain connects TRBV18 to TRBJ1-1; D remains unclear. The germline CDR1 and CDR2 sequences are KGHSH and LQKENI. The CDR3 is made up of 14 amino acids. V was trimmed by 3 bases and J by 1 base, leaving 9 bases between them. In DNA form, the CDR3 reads TGTGCCAGCTCACCCGGGGTGTGGAACACTGAAGCTTTCTTT. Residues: CASSPGVWNTEAFF. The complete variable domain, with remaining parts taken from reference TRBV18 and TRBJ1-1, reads NAGVMQNPRHLVRRRGQEARLRCSPMKGHSHVYWYRQLPEEGLKFMVYLQKENIIDESGMPKERFSAEFPKEGPSILRIQQVVRGDSAAYFCASSPGVWNTEAFFGQGTRLTVV.

The CDR3 bases are TGTGCCAGCAGCCCGAGGTATAGCGGCAATGAGCAGTTCTTC. This gives the protein CASSPRYSGNEQFF. The rearrangement uses TRBV11-3 and TRBJ2-1, with D possibly TRBD2 on 6 matching bases. The CDR3 loop spans 14 amino acids. Trimming took 5 bases from V and 6 from J, leaving 14 bases between them. Germline V gene data show CDR1 as SGHNT and CDR2 as YENEEA. The full variable domain, its missing parts supplied by reference TRBV11-3 and TRBJ2-1, is EAGVVQSPRYKIIEKKQPVAFWCNPISGHNTLYWYLQNLGQGPELLIRYENEEAVDDSQLPKDRFSAERLKGVDSTLKIQPAELGDSAVYLCASSPRYSGNEQFFGPGTRLTVL.

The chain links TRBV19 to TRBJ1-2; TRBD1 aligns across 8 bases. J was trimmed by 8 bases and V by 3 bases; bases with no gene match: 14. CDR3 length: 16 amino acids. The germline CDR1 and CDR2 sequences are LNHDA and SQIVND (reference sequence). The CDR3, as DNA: TGTGCCAGTAGTATTGATCTGGGACAGGACATGAGAGGCTACACCTTC. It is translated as CASSIDLGQDMRGYTF.

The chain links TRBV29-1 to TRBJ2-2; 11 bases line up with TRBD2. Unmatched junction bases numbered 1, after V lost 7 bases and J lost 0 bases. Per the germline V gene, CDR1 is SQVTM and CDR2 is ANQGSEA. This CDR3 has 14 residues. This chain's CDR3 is CSGLAGPNTGELFF. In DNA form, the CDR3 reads TGCAGCGGACTAGCGGGGCCGAACACCGGGGAGCTGTTTTTT.

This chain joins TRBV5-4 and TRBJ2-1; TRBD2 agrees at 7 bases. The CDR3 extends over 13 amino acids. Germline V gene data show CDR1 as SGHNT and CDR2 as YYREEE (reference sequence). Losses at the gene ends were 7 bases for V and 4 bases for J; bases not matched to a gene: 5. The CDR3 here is CASGDGGYNEQFF. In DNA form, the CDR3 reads TGTGCCAGCGGGGACGGGGGGTACAATGAGCAGTTCTTC. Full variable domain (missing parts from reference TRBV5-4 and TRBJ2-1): ETGVTQSPTHLIKTRGQQVTLRCSSQSGHNTVSWYQQALGQGPQFIFQYYREEENGRGNFPPRFSGLQFPNYSSELNVNALELDDSALYLCASGDGGYNEQFFGPGTRLTVL.

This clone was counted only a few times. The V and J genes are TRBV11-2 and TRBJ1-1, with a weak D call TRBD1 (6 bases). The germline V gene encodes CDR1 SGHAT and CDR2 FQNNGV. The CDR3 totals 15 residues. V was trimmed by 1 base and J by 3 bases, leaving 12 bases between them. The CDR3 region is CASSLGGGRYTEAFF. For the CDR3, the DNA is TGTGCCAGCAGCTTAGGGGGGGGCAGGTACACTGAAGCTTTCTTT.

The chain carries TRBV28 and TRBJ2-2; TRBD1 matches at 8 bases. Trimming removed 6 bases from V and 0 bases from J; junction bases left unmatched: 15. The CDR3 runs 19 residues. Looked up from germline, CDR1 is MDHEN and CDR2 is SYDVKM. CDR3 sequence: CASSPLPGQDPSNTGELFF. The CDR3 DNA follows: TGTGCCAGCAGCCCACTACCGGGACAGGATCCCTCGAACACCGGGGAGCTGTTTTTT.

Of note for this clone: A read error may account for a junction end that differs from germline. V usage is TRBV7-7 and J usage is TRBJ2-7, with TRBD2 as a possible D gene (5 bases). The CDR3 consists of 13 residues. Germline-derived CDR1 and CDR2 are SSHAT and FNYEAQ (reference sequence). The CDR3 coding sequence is TGTGCTAGCAGCTTAGCGTTGGGAGCAGAGCAGTACTTC. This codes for CASSLALGAEQYF.

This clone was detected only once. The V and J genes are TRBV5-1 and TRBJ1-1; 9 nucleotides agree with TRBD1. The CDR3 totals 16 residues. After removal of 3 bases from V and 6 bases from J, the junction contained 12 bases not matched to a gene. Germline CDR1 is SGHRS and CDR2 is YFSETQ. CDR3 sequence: CASSYTYTGGASEAFF. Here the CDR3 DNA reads TGCGCCAGCAGCTACACTTACACAGGGGGCGCGTCTGAAGCTTTCTTT.

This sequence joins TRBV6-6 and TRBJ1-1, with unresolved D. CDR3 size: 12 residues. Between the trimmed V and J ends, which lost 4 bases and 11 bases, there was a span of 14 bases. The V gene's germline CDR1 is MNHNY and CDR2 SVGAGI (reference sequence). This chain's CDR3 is CASSSERGEAFF. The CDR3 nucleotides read TGTGCCAGCAGTTCAGAGCGTGGGGAGGCTTTCTTT.